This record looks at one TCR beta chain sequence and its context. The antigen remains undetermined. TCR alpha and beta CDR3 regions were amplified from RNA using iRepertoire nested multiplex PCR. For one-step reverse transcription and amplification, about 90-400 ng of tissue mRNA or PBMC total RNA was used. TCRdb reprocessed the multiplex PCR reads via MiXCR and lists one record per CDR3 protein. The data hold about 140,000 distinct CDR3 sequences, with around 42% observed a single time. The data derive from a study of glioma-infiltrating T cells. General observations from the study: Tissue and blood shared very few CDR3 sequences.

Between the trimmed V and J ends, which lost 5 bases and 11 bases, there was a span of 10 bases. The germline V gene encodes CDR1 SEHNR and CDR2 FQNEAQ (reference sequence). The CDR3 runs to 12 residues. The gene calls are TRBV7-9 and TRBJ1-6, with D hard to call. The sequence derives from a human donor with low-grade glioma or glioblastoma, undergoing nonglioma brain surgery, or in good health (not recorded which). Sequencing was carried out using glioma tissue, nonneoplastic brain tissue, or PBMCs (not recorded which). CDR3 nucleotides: TGTGCCAGCAGCACCGTCGGGACACCCCTCCACTTT. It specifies CASSTVGTPLHF.